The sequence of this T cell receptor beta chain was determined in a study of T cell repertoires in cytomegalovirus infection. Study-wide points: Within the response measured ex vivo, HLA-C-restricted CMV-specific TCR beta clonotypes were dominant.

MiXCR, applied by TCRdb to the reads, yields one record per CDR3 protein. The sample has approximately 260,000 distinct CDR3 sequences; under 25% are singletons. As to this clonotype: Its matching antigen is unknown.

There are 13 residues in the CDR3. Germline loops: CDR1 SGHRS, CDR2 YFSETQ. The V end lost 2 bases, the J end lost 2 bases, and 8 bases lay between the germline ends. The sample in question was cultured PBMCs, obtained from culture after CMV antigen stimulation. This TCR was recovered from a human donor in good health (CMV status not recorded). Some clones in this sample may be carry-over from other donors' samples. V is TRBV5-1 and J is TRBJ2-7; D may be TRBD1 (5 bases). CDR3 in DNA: TGCGCCAGCAGCTTAACAGGCCCCTACGAGCAGTACTTC. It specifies CASSLTGPYEQYF.